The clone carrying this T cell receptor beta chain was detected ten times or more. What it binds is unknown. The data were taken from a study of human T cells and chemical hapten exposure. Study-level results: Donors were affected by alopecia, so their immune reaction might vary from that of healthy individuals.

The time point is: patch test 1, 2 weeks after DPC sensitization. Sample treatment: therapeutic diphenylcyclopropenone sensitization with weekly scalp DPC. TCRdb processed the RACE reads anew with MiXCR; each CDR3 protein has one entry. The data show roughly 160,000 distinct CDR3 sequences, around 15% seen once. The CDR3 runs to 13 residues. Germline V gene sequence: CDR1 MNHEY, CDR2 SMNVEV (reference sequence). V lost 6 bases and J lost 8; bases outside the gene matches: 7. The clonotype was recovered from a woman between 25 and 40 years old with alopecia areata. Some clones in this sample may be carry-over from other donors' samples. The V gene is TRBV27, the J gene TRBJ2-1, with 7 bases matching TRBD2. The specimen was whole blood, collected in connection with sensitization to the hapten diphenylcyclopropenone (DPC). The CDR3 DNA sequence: TGTGCCAGCAGACCCAGACTAGCCCATGAGCAGTTCTTC. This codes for CASRPRLAHEQFF.